Listed below are T cell receptor beta chains from one sample, sequenced in a study of CD8+ T cells in alopecia areata. Here immunoSEQ multiplex PCR was the method, and the copy in TCRdb shows in-frame clones only, minus some. This sample has around 100,000 clones, with approximately 84% found just once. Sequenced here: CD8+ T cells sorted from blood, sampled at roughly week 30, from a patient treated with tofacitinib. The receptors derive from a human donor with alopecia areata. CDR3s include the opening cysteine and the closing phenylalanine or tryptophan. Each record gives: D gene, V gene, clone size, J gene, CDR3 protein, CDR3 DNA. D genes are given only for firm matches. Where a row states a size, it is once, few, many or the class of an expanded clone; other rows omit it.

.	TRBV7-9	.	TRBJ2-1	CASSLGDPEQFF	TGTGCCAGCAGCTTAGGGGACCCTGAGCAGTTCTTC
.	TRBV11-2	.	TRBJ2-6	CASSLAVVPGANVLTF	TGTGCCAGCAGCTTAGCTGTGGTCCCTGGGGCCAACGTCCTGACTTTC
.	TRBV30	.	TRBJ1-2	CAWSEGSYGYTF	TGTGCCTGGAGTGAGGGCAGCTATGGCTACACCTTC
TRBD1	TRBV7-2	few	TRBJ2-7	CATLQGAYEQYF	TGTGCCACCCTTCAGGGGGCCTACGAGCAGTACTTC
.	TRBV5-4	.	TRBJ1-2	CASSFPGNYGYTF	TGTGCCAGCAGCTTTCCGGGTAACTATGGCTACACCTTC
.	TRBV2	.	TRBJ2-1	CASRLSTYNEQFF	TGTGCCAGCCGACTAAGCACCTACAATGAGCAGTTCTTC
.	TRBV29-1	.	TRBJ2-7	CSVEEVDSGREQYF	TGCAGCGTTGAAGAAGTTGATTCCGGACGCGAGCAGTACTTC
.	TRBV7-9	.	TRBJ2-5	CASSLIGRGFQETQYF	TGTGCCAGCAGCTTAATCGGCAGGGGCTTCCAAGAGACCCAGTACTTC
TRBD1	TRBV5-4	.	TRBJ1-1	CASSSQGVEAFF	TGTGCCAGCAGCTCCCAGGGGGTTGAAGCTTTCTTT
.	TRBV7-6	medium-sized	TRBJ2-7	CASSSGEDSAYINF	TGTGCCAGCAGCTCGGGGGAGGACAGCGCATACATCAACTTC
TRBD2	TRBV4-1	.	TRBJ2-7	CASSFTSGPSYEQYF	TGCGCCAGCAGCTTCACTAGCGGGCCCTCCTACGAGCAGTACTTC
.	TRBV13	.	TRBJ1-2	CASRPTLTPNYGYTF	TGTGCCAGCAGACCGACACTTACCCCTAACTATGGCTACACCTTC
TRBD1	TRBV4-1	.	TRBJ2-7	CASSQDPGQGVSYEQYF	TGCGCCAGCAGCCAAGATCCCGGACAGGGGGTGTCGTACGAGCAGTACTTC
.	TRBV11-2	.	TRBJ2-2	CASSLLVGPGELFF	TGTGCCAGCAGCTTACTTGTGGGGCCCGGGGAGCTGTTTTTT
.	TRBV5-1	.	TRBJ1-1	CASSGGSEAFF	TGCGCCAGCAGCGGGGGGAGCGAAGCTTTCTTT
TRBD2	TRBV5-1	.	TRBJ2-7	CASSSRTGTINYEQYF	TGCGCCAGCAGCTCAAGGACCGGGACTATTAACTACGAGCAGTACTTC
TRBD2	TRBV11-2	.	TRBJ2-2	CASSLIPSWTSGKGGELFF	TGTGCCAGCAGCTTGATTCCCTCTTGGACTAGCGGGAAAGGCGGGGAGCTGTTTTTT
TRBD1	TRBV27	.	TRBJ1-1	CASSLLPGQGFPTAEAFF	TGTGCCAGCAGTTTACTCCCTGGACAGGGGTTCCCTACTGCCGAAGCTTTCTTT
.	TRBV9	.	TRBJ1-4	CASSPWDTPNEKLFF	TGTGCCAGCAGCCCATGGGACACCCCTAATGAAAAACTGTTTTTT
TRBD1	TRBV5-1	.	TRBJ2-7	CASSFAPGQTYEQYF	TGCGCCAGCAGCTTTGCGCCGGGACAGACCTACGAGCAGTACTTC
TRBD1	TRBV29-1	.	TRBJ2-1	CSVEDRGRWEQFF	TGCAGCGTGGAAGACAGGGGGCGTTGGGAGCAGTTCTTC
.	TRBV4-1	.	TRBJ1-1	CASSQRTPMNTEAFF	TGCGCCAGCAGCCAACGGACACCCATGAACACTGAAGCTTTCTTT
.	TRBV10-2	.	TRBJ2-3	CASSDFLADPSTDTQYF	TGCGCCAGCAGTGATTTCCTAGCAGACCCTAGCACAGATACGCAGTATTTT
TRBD2	TRBV5-4	.	TRBJ2-7	CASSVGLAGEYEQYF	TGTGCCAGCAGCGTGGGACTAGCGGGAGAGTACGAGCAGTACTTC
.	TRBV13	.	TRBJ1-1	CASSLRSTEAFF	TGTGCCAGCAGCTTAAGGTCCACTGAAGCTTTCTTT
TRBD1	TRBV5-4	.	TRBJ2-2	CASSLGDRGVTGELFF	TGTGCCAGCAGCTTGGGGGACAGGGGTGTTACCGGGGAGCTGTTTTTT
.	TRBV7-6	.	TRBJ2-1	CASSRGGSYNEQFF	TGTGCCAGCAGCCGTGGGGGCTCCTACAATGAGCAGTTCTTC
TRBD1	TRBV30	.	TRBJ2-7	CACRDRTYEQYF	TGTGCCTGCCGGGACAGGACCTACGAGCAGTACTTC
TRBD1	TRBV6-5	.	TRBJ2-7	CASSYSGTGGEQYF	TGTGCCAGCAGTTATTCCGGGACAGGCGGCGAGCAGTACTTC